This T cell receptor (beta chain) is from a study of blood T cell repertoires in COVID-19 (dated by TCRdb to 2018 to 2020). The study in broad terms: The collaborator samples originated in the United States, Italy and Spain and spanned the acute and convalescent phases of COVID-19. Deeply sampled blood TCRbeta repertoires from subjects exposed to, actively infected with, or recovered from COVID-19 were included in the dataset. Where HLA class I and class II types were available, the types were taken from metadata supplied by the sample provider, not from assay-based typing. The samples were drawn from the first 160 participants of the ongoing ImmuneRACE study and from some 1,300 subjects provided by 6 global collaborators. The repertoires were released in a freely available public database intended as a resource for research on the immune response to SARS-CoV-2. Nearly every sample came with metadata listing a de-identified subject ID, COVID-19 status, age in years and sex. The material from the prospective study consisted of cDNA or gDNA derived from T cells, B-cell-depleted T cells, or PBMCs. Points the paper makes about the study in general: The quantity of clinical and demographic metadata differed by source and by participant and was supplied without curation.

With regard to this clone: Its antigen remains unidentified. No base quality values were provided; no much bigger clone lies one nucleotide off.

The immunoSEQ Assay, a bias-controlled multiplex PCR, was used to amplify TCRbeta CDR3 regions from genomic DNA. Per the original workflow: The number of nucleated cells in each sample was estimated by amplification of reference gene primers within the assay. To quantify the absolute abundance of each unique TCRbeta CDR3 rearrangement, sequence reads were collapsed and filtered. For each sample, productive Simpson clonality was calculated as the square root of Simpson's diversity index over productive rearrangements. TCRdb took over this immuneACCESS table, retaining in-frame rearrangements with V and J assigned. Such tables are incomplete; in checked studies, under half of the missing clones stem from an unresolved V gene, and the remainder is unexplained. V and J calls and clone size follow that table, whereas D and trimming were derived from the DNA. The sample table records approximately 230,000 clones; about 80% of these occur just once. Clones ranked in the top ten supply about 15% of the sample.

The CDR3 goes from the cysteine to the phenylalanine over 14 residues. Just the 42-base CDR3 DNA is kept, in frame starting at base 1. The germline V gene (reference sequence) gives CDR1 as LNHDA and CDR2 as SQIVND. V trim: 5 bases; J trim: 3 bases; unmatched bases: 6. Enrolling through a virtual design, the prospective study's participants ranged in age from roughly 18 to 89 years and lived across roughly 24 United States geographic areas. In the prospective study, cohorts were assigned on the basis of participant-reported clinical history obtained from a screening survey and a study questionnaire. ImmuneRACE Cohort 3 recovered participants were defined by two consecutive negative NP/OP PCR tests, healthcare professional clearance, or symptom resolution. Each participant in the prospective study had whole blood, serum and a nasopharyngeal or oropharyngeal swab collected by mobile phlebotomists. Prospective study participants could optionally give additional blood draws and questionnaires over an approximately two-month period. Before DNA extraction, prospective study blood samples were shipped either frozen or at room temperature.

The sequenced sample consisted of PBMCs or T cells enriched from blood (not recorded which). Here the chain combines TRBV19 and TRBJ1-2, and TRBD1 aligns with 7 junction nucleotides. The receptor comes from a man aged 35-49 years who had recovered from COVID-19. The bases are TGTGCCAGTAGTGGGGGACAGAGGCACTATGGCTACACCTTC. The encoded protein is CASSGGQRHYGYTF.